These T cell receptor beta chains were read from a single sample in a study of blood T cell repertoires in COVID-19. Libraries were prepared by immunoSEQ multiplex PCR; TCRdb keeps only in-frame clonotypes and omits some of them. The sample lists approximately 210,000 clones; 75% to 90% were seen once. The specimen sequenced was peripheral blood. The receptors originated from a woman aged 40 to 49 with acute or convalescent COVID-19. CDR3s leave out the opening cysteine and the closing phenylalanine or tryptophan. Clone size is shown for a subset of rows, as once, few, many or a class of expanded clone.

clone_size	v_call	j_call	cdr3_aa
once	TRBV30	TRBJ1-1	AWSTGMNTEAF
-	TRBV3-1/TRBV3-2	TRBJ2-1	ASSQAYRDSNEQF
-	TRBV5-1	TRBJ2-2	ASLSPASGSNTGELF
-	TRBV28	TRBJ1-1	ASSLFSWPGQHEAF
-	TRBV27	TRBJ1-5	ASSLGGVQPQH
-	TRBV19	TRBJ1-2	ASSVQTGTDYGYT
-	TRBV19	TRBJ1-5	ASSMRRVSNQPQH
-	TRBV27	TRBJ2-1	ASSLGTEPKNEQF
-	TRBV5-4	TRBJ1-3	ASSFMDRAGARNTIY
once	TRBV7-2	TRBJ1-2	ASSPRQGGGLGGYT
-	TRBV18	TRBJ1-1	ASSRGTPNTEAF
many	TRBV30	TRBJ2-3	AWSRGERGLTDTQY
-	TRBV10-3	TRBJ1-1	AIRQTQGLTEAF
-	TRBV6-5	TRBJ1-4	ASRKTATNEKLF
-	TRBV7-6	TRBJ2-2	ASSEQGTGELF
once	TRBV10-3	TRBJ1-6	AISERGSNYNSPLH
few	TRBV28	TRBJ1-5	ASRTPQGGQPQH
-	TRBV24-1	TRBJ1-5	ATNLDSHYGSNQPQH
-	TRBV18	TRBJ2-3	ASSPGLAGVSRADTQY
-	TRBV7-8	TRBJ2-3	ASSPASADTQY
-	TRBV7-8	TRBJ1-6	ASSQGDSPLH
-	TRBV10-3	TRBJ2-2	AIRQASNTGELF
-	TRBV12-5	TRBJ2-3	ASGFGLAGGTDTQY
-	TRBV11-2	TRBJ2-3	ASSPTLDTQY
-	TRBV12-5	TRBJ1-5	ASGLAGIDNQPQH
-	TRBV5-6	TRBJ1-3	ASSLGQTGTIY
-	TRBV12-5	TRBJ1-1	ASGLSYTGTEAF
few	TRBV6-1	TRBJ2-3	ASSELVLRSDTQY
once	TRBV21-1	TRBJ2-3	ASSNRQGGGTQY
-	TRBV5-1	TRBJ2-2	ASSFDTPGELF